The next 22 T cell receptor beta chains were all read from a single sample in a study of blood T cell repertoires in COVID-19. Sequencing was performed with immunoSEQ multiplex PCR; in TCRdb, only in-frame clones are kept and a portion is missing. The table includes roughly 130,000 clones, 70% to 90% detected once. The sample was peripheral blood. Every receptor here comes from a woman aged 55-69 years with acute or convalescent COVID-19.

This chain uses TRBV25-1 with TRBJ2-3; 7 bases align to TRBD2. Per germline, CDR1 MGHDK and CDR2 SYGVNS. With 1 base clipped from V and 0 bases from J, the junction kept 1 base outside the gene matches. The CDR3 sequence is 15 residues long. The chain's CDR3 is CASSELGGSTDTQYF. DNA for the CDR3: TGTGCCAGCAGTGAATTGGGGGGGAGCACAGATACGCAGTATTTT. Drawing the rest from reference TRBV25-1 and TRBJ2-3, the complete variable domain is EADIYQTPRYLVIGTGKKITLECSQTMGHDKMYWYQQDPGMELHLIHYSYGVNSTEKGDLSSESTVSRIRTEHFPLTLESARPSHTSQYLCASSELGGSTDTQYFGPGTRLTVL.

The chain joins TRBV6-5 to TRBJ1-2, with 8 bases that match TRBD1. V lost 5 bases, J lost 8 bases, and 10 bases stayed unmatched. Per germline, CDR1 MNHEY and CDR2 SVGAGI. This CDR3 region has 14 residues. CDR3 in DNA: TGTGCCAGCAGTCAGACAGGGGATCCGAGAGGCTACACCTTC. This codes for CASSQTGDPRGYTF.

This clone appeared a few times. The V call is TRBV28, the J call TRBJ2-4; 11 nucleotides align to TRBD2. The CDR3 contains 16 residues. Germline CDR1 MDHEN, CDR2 SYDVKM. V shed 6 bases, J shed 9 bases, and the junction held 13 bases outside the gene matches. CDR3 loop: CASSPHSGRGLGIQYF. CDR3 coding DNA: TGTGCCAGCAGCCCTCATAGCGGGAGGGGGTTAGGCATTCAGTACTTC.

The chain recombines TRBV19 with TRBJ2-3, with 7 bases aligning to TRBD1. Trimming cost V 5 bases and J 1 base; bases outside gene matches: 9. Per the germline V gene, CDR1 is LNHDA and CDR2 is SQIVND (reference sequence). The CDR3 consists of 16 residues. The CDR3 region is CASSSRDSSRTDTQYF. CDR3 coding DNA: TGTGCCAGTAGTTCCCGGGACAGCTCTCGCACAGATACGCAGTATTTT. The full variable domain, rest sourced from reference TRBV19 and TRBJ2-3, is DGGITQSPKYLFRKEGQNVTLSCEQNLNHDAMYWYRQDPGQGLRLIYYSQIVNDFQKGDIAEGYSVSREKKESFPLTVTSAQKNPTAFYLCASSSRDSSRTDTQYFGPGTRLTVL.

The chain has TRBV5-5 and TRBJ2-1; D might be TRBD2 (5 bases). V lost 4 bases to trimming and J lost 4 bases, with 15 bases between them. This CDR3 contains 15 residues. From germline, CDR1 is SGHKS and CDR2 YYEKEE (reference sequence). The CDR3 DNA sequence: TGTGCCAGCAGCGTAAGCGGAACCAGTTACAATGAGCAGTTCTTC. This gives the protein CASSVSGTSYNEQFF.

This chain links TRBV9 with TRBJ1-2, with 7 bases identical to TRBD1. Germline V CDR1 and CDR2: SGDLS, YYNGEE. V lost 3 bases, J lost 7 bases, and 15 bases stayed unmatched. The CDR3 is 16 amino acids. CDR3 coding DNA: TGTGCCAGCAGCGCCACCCGGGACAGATCCCTATTTGGCTACACCTTC. It encodes CASSATRDRSLFGYTF.

V is TRBV6-4 and J is TRBJ1-1; possible D gene TRBD1, 5 bases. Between the trimmed V and J ends, which lost 4 bases and 0 bases, there was a span of 6 bases. The CDR3 spans 13 residues. Germline CDR1 MRHNA, CDR2 SNTAGT. The CDR3 loop is CASSATVNTEAFF. CDR3 bases: TGTGCCAGCAGTGCGACAGTGAACACTGAAGCTTTCTTT.

The rearrangement links TRBV30 to TRBJ1-5; no reliable D call. CDR1 and CDR2 from the germline V gene are GTSNPN and SVGIG (reference sequence). The CDR3 has 13 residues. V was shortened by 2 bases and J by 4 bases, with 9 bases between the two germline ends. In DNA form, the CDR3 reads TGTGCCTGGAGTAATGGGAGGAATCAGCCCCAGCATTTT. It encodes CAWSNGRNQPQHF.

The V and J genes are TRBV15 and TRBJ2-3, with 10 bases that match TRBD2. With V trimmed by 1 base and J by 6 bases, 7 bases remained unmatched. In germline, CDR1 is LNHNV, CDR2 YYDKDF (reference sequence). There are 16 residues in the CDR3. This chain's CDR3 is CATSRAMTSGLDTQYF. Here the CDR3 DNA reads TGTGCCACCAGCAGAGCTATGACTAGCGGGTTGGATACGCAGTATTTT.

The V gene is TRBV7-9, the J gene TRBJ2-3, with TRBD2 matching 7 bases. The CDR3 is 14 residues long. Trimming at V came to 0 bases and at J to 5 bases, leaving 2 bases not matched to a gene. CDR1 and CDR2 (germline): SEHNR, FQNEAQ (reference sequence). The chain's CDR3 is CASSLAAGEDTQYF. CDR3 nucleotide sequence: TGTGCCAGCAGCTTAGCGGCGGGAGAAGATACGCAGTATTTT.

In this sample, this clone turned up once. The chain has TRBV5-1 and TRBJ1-2; 7 bases fit TRBD1. CDR1 SGHRS and CDR2 YFSETQ come from the germline V gene. The CDR3 totals 15 residues. V shed 2 bases and J 3 bases; nucleotides not matched to a gene: 7. CDR3 nucleotides: TGCGCCAGCAGCTTAGACAGGGTGAGCGACTATGGCTACACCTTC. Protein sequence: CASSLDRVSDYGYTF.

The chain carries TRBV12-3 or TRBV12-4 and TRBJ1-5; no reliable D call. This CDR3 has 13 amino acids. The ends were cut back, 6 bases at V and 0 bases at J, with 6 bases in the middle. The CDR3 DNA follows: TGTGCCAGCAGGCAGAATAGCAATCAGCCCCAGCATTTT. It encodes CASRQNSNQPQHF.

The chain uses TRBV12-5 and TRBJ1-1; no clear D gene. Germline V lookup: CDR1 LGHNT, CDR2 FRNRAP. Trimming took 0 bases from V and 5 from J, leaving 7 bases between them. The CDR3 length is 13 residues. CDR3 nucleotides: TGTGCTAGTGGTTTGGTAGCGGGGACTGAAGCTTTCTTT. Its protein is CASGLVAGTEAFF. Full variable domain (outside the CDR3, taken from reference TRBV12-5 and TRBJ1-1): DARVTQTPRHKVTEMGQEVTMRCQPILGHNTVFWYRQTMMQGLELLAYFRNRAPLDDSGMPKDRFSAEMPDATLATLKIQPSEPRDSAVYFCASGLVAGTEAFFGQGTRLTVV.

In this sample, this clone turned up a few times. The chain employs TRBV27 and TRBJ2-1, with 9 positions matching TRBD2. This CDR3 has 16 residues. The ends lost 1 base at V and 7 bases at J; junction bases unmatched: 8. CDR1 is MNHEY, CDR2 SMNVEV, per germline (reference sequence). The CDR3 nucleotides read TGTGCCAGCAGTTTATTAGGCGGGAGGGCCAAAAATGAGCAGTTCTTC. Its protein product is CASSLLGGRAKNEQFF.

The CDR3 sequence: CASSSGQFLNTEAFF. As DNA, the CDR3 is TGTGCCAGCAGCTCAGGACAGTTCTTGAACACTGAAGCTTTCTTT. The V call is TRBV11-2, the J call TRBJ1-1; the D gene is possibly TRBD1 (6 bases). The V end lost 4 bases, the J end lost 0 bases, and 12 bases lay between the germline ends. The CDR3 has 15 amino acids. Germline CDR1 is SGHAT and CDR2 is FQNNGV.

The genes are TRBV20-1 and TRBJ2-1; D remains unclear. Trimming pared 5 bases from V and 4 bases from J, leaving 15 bases between. The V gene's germline CDR1 is DFQATT and CDR2 SNEGSKA (reference sequence). This CDR3 is built from 14 residues. The CDR3 nucleotides are TGCAGTGCTGGTGACTTGGAGAATTACAATGAGCAGTTCTTC. This translates into CSAGDLENYNEQFF.

The rearrangement links TRBV19 to TRBJ1-4, with 8 bases that match TRBD1. V was pared by 4 bases and J by 8 bases, with 12 bases of the junction left unmatched. The CDR3 is 16 residues long. CDR1 and CDR2 (germline): LNHDA, SQIVND (reference sequence). CDR3 nucleotide sequence: TGTGCCAGTAGTAAGGGGACCAGGGGGCTACGAGAAAAACTGTTTTTT. Residues: CASSKGTRGLREKLFF. Based on the CDR3 plus reference TRBV19 and TRBJ1-4, the full variable domain is DGGITQSPKYLFRKEGQNVTLSCEQNLNHDAMYWYRQDPGQGLRLIYYSQIVNDFQKGDIAEGYSVSREKKESFPLTVTSAQKNPTAFYLCASSKGTRGLREKLFFGSGTQLSVL.

The rearrangement joins TRBV2 to TRBJ2-7; D possibly corresponds to TRBD2 (7 bases). The V gene lost 8 bases and the J gene lost 5 bases, with 16 bases spanning the gap. The CDR3 is 13 residues long. The germline V gene encodes CDR1 SNHLY and CDR2 FYNNEI. This CDR3 reads CASQRGGADEQYF. The CDR3 DNA reads TGTGCCAGCCAAAGAGGGGGGGCGGACGAGCAGTACTTC.

The V call is TRBV4-1, the J call TRBJ1-2; possibly TRBD1 for D (6 bases). Germline CDR1 MGHRA, CDR2 YSYEKL. Trimming took off 2 bases at V and 3 bases at J, with 13 bases between the two ends. The CDR3 has 15 amino acids. The CDR3 loop is CASSQKQGFDYGYTF. DNA of the CDR3: TGCGCCAGCAGCCAAAAACAGGGATTTGACTATGGCTACACCTTC.

CDR3 nucleotides: TGTGCCATCAGTGGGAAAGGCGGGGGTCTGTACAATGAGCAGTTCTTC. Translated, it gives CAISGKGGGLYNEQFF. The chain couples TRBV10-3 to TRBJ2-1, with 7 bases matching TRBD2. The CDR3 runs 16 residues. Per germline, CDR1 ENHRY and CDR2 SYGVKD. V lost 4 bases, J lost 4 bases, and 10 bases stayed unmatched.

The chain joins TRBV29-1 to TRBJ2-1, with 7 positions matching TRBD2. The germline gives CDR1 SQVTM, CDR2 ANQGSEA. The CDR3 has 15 amino acids. V was clipped by 4 bases and J by 1 base; unmatched bases: 7. Here the CDR3 reads CSVGAREGSYNEQFF. The DNA for the CDR3 is TGCAGCGTTGGTGCCAGGGAGGGGTCCTACAATGAGCAGTTCTTC.

V is TRBV20-1 and J is TRBJ1-5; D unclear. This CDR3 has 16 residues. In germline, CDR1 is DFQATT, CDR2 SNEGSKA (reference sequence). The V end was cut by 3 bases, the J end by 0 bases, with 15 bases between. CDR3 in DNA: TGCAGTGCTAGTTCAAGGCAGGTCTATAGCAATCAGCCCCAGCATTTT. Its translation: CSASSRQVYSNQPQHF.